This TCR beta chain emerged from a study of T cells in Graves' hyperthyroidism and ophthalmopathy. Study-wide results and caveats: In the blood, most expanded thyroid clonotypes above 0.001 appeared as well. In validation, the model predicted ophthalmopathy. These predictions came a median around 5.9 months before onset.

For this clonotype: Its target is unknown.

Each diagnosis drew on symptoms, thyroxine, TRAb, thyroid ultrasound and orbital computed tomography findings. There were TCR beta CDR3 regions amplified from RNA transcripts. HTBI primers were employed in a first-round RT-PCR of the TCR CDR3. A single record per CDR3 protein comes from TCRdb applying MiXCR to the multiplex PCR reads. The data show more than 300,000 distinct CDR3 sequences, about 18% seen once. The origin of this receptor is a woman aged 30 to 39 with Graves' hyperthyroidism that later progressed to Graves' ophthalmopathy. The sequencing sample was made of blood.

The CDR3 DNA reads as TGTGCCAGCTCACCCCGGGGAGGCTATAATTCACCCCTCCACTTT. Encoded protein: CASSPRGGYNSPLHF. The rearrangement links TRBV18 to TRBJ1-6, with D unclear. Germline assignment: CDR1 KGHSH and CDR2 LQKENI. This CDR3 comprises 15 residues. With 3 bases removed from V and 3 bases from J, the gap between germline ends came to 9 bases.